These 2 T cell receptor beta chains were sequenced from one sample in a study of blood T cell repertoires in COVID-19. Method: immunoSEQ multiplex PCR; TCRdb's copy keeps in-frame clones and lacks some. This sample yields hundreds of thousands of clones, of which around 87% are seen a single time; 1.3% belongs to the top ten. Sequencing was done on a sample of peripheral blood. The receptors were gathered from a man in his 70s with acute or convalescent COVID-19.

The chain is built from TRBV11-2 and TRBJ2-3; D remains ambiguous. Trimming stripped 5 bases from V and 2 bases from J, with 8 bases between. Germline V CDR1 and CDR2: SGHAT, FQNNGV. The CDR3 runs 13 residues. The chain's CDR3 is CASSRVVTDTQYF. The CDR3 DNA reads as TGTGCCAGCAGCCGGGTTGTCACAGATACGCAGTATTTT.

V is TRBV6-5 and J is TRBJ2-7; TRBD2 is a possible D gene (7 bases). The CDR3 is made up of 14 amino acids. Trimming left V 2 bases short and J 0 bases short, with 8 bases between. Germline lookup yields CDR1 MNHEY and CDR2 SVGAGI. As DNA, the CDR3 is TGTGCCAGCAGTTACAGGGGGGGCTCCTACGAGCAGTACTTC. Translated: CASSYRGGSYEQYF.